This TCR beta chain came from a study of identical twins (dated by TCRdb to about 2016). Turning to the overall study: To test whether fetal clonotypes persist, this study deep-sequenced TCR alpha and beta repertoires from monozygotic twins, from unrelated adults of various ages, and from cord blood. To rule out contamination, replicate twin experiments were performed at different times with different library preparation protocols. Points the paper makes about the study in general: Zero-insertion analyses could be partly confounded by invariant T cells such as MAIT and iNKT, although diverse VJ usage argued against such confounding for most clonotypes. Abundant cord blood beta clonotypes had fewer insertions, young adult naive repertoires showed a similar but weaker trend, and memory repertoires showed no such trend. Because the same donors could not be followed over many years, the conclusions depended on cross-sectional statistical analysis. Compared with coincidental sharing between unrelated individuals, out-of-frame TCR alpha sequences shared between twins had an excess of sequences with low generation probability. The excess sharing between twins in beta out-of-frame sequences was weaker because fewer shared sequences reduced the signal-to-noise ratio. In monozygotic twins, out-of-frame TCR alpha sharing was systematically underestimated by recombination models, although the models agreed with sharing between unrelated individuals.

The protocol used for the library was 5' RACE. These reads were obtained on an Illumina HiSeq 2000. A universal primer binding site was added through template switching, and the final cDNA carried a unique molecular identifier so that TCR cDNA molecules could be counted accurately. Specific primers in the conserved constant-segment region were used to synthesize first-strand cDNA for TCR alpha and beta chains. Each cDNA library was double barcoded, with a SMART-Mk sample barcode plus Illumina barcodes, to control for contamination. TruSeq adapter sequences and Illumina sample barcodes were added in two successive PCR steps. The TCR alpha and beta cDNA libraries were sequenced on the Illumina HiSeq platform using custom primers. In the paper's pipeline: Unique molecular identifiers were extracted from raw reads with MiGEC, and CDR3 positions were determined with MiXCR. For each individual, recombination models were inferred using an EM algorithm with the repgenHMM and IGoR tools. The tcR package in R was used for shared clonotype analysis, with sharing normalized by the product of cloneset sizes. To study raw recombination free of thymic and clonal selection effects, out-of-frame nonproductive sequences were analyzed. The public reads were run again by TCRdb, first through fastp at Q25 and then through MiXCR, and only productive beta chains were kept. Every entry covers one CDR3 protein and lists the most common genes and DNA from its rows. The V and J calls follow TCRdb's processing rather than the paper's. This sample holds approximately 550,000 distinct CDR3 sequences; about a fifth were observed only once. Of the sample, 0.48% falls within the top ten clones.

Turning to this clonotype: The target of this receptor is not known. Base qualities are not recorded, but no much larger clone differs from it by a single base.

All donors were healthy Caucasians. The twin cohort comprised three pairs of female monozygotic twins, all aged roughly 18 to 30 years. CD4+ and CD8+ T cell populations were isolated with positive isolation kits from Invitrogen. The germline V end is reduced by 11 bases and the J end by 4 bases; junction bases left unmatched: 6. Taken from cysteine to phenylalanine, the CDR3 has 13 residues. Here the CDR3 DNA is all that survives: 39 bases in frame from base 1. CDR1 and CDR2 are drawn from the germline V gene (reference sequence): SEHNR, FQNEAQ. This sample also belongs to another study, concerning yellow fever vaccine responses in identical twins. The second study's paper adds: According to the authors, in identical twins the way T cells responded to vaccination appeared partly convergent and partly personalized. In the study, vaccine-responding T cell clones were precisely tracked in identical twins.

This TCR derives from a woman younger than 30 in good health. The chain joins TRBV7-9 to TRBJ1-5; 9 bases in between match TRBD1. The sequenced sample was CD4+ T cells sorted from blood. The CDR3 reads as follows: CAVRDRVNQPQHF. In nucleotide form, the sequence is TGTGCCGTACGGGACAGGGTAAATCAGCCCCAGCATTTT. Full variable domain (CDR3 extended with the reference TRBV7-9 and TRBJ1-5 proteins): DTGVSQNPRHKITKRGQNVTFRCDPISEHNRLYWYRQTLGQGPEFLTYFQNEAQLEKSRLLSDRFSAERPKGSFSTLEIQRTEQGDSAMYLCAVRDRVNQPQHFGDGTRLSIL.